These T cell receptor beta chains were read from a single sample in a study of T cell repertoires in cytomegalovirus infection. TCRdb used MiXCR to reprocess the reads, holding one entry per CDR3 protein. The sample shows approximately 500,000 distinct CDR3 sequences, about 30% of them seen only once. The specimen sequenced was PBMCs. All receptors come from a human donor in good health (CMV status not recorded). Some clones in this sample may be carry-over from other donors' samples. The conserved cysteine and the conserved F or W are not part of the CDR3 here. Each record gives: V gene, J gene, CDR3 protein.

>TRBV20-1|TRBJ2-3
SAPGQGGTDTQY
>TRBV19|TRBJ1-1
ASSFKVTMTASAEAF
>TRBV7-2|TRBJ2-1
ASSPSLVSDEQF
>TRBV20-1|TRBJ2-3
SASGGGADTQY
>TRBV4-3|TRBJ2-1
ASSQEQYNEQF
>TRBV12-3/TRBV12-4|TRBJ2-1
ASRSGTGSGGRLNEQF
>TRBV20-1|TRBJ1-3
SAAVPGGNTIY
>TRBV7-2|TRBJ1-2
ASSLRDGYT
>TRBV19|TRBJ1-1
ASKGVPGNTEAF
>TRBV6-2/TRBV6-3|TRBJ1-1
ASSLNRGRGTEAF
>TRBV12-3/TRBV12-4|TRBJ1-5
ASSPSRDGYQPQH
>TRBV29-1|TRBJ2-5
SVAIQETQY
>TRBV9|TRBJ1-6
ASSQDPINSPLH
>TRBV14|TRBJ2-3
ASSPRDGVASGYTDTQY